The next 26 T cell receptor beta chains were all read from a single sample in a study of cytomegalovirus exposure and HLA in healthy donors. Sequencing was performed with immunoSEQ multiplex PCR; in TCRdb, only in-frame clones are kept and a portion is missing. Seen here are about 250,000 clones, 87% observed once, and the top ten hold about 11%. Source material: PBMCs. All receptors derive from a man aged 18 to 30 in good health and CMV-seropositive.

V is TRBV6-1 and J is TRBJ2-2, with 8 bases aligning to TRBD1. The V gene's germline CDR1 is MNHNS and CDR2 SASEGT. This CDR3 spans 15 amino acids. J gave up 6 bases and V 5 bases, and 8 bases lay outside the gene matches. The CDR3: CASSNAADRAGELFF. CDR3 in DNA: TGTGCCAGCAGTAATGCCGCGGACAGGGCCGGGGAGCTGTTTTTT.

As to this clone: One end of the junction fails to match germline, which may point to a read error. The DNA of the CDR3 is TGCAGCGTTAAAGAAGGGTCCTATGGCTACACCTTC. Protein sequence: CSVKEGSYGYTF. The chain couples TRBV29-1 to TRBJ1-2; the D is unclear. The CDR3 runs to 12 residues. Germline V gene data show CDR1 as SQVTM and CDR2 as ANQGSEA.

The chain recombines TRBV19 with TRBJ1-1; 8 bases line up with TRBD1. The CDR3 has 14 amino acids. V shed 4 bases, J shed 0 bases, and the junction held 1 base outside the gene matches. Looked up from germline, CDR1 is LNHDA and CDR2 is SQIVND (reference sequence). Written as DNA, the CDR3 is TGTGCCAGTAGTACGGACAGGGTGAACACTGAAGCTTTCTTT. Encoded protein: CASSTDRVNTEAFF.

The CDR3 sequence is CASSPAPGDTQYF. The DNA for the CDR3 is TGTGCCAGCAGCCCAGCCCCCGGCGATACGCAGTATTTT. The chain recombines TRBV13 with TRBJ2-3; D not resolved. Germline CDR1 and CDR2: PRHDT and FYEKMQ (reference sequence). The V and J ends lost 5 bases and 6 bases respectively, with 12 bases between them. This CDR3 region has 13 residues.

Only a few counts were recorded for this clone. The rearrangement uses TRBV6-5 and TRBJ2-7; D is perhaps TRBD1 or TRBD2 (5 bases each). The V end was cut by 0 bases, the J end by 3 bases, with 15 bases between. This CDR3 spans 16 amino acids. The germline gives CDR1 MNHEY, CDR2 SVGAGI. DNA for the CDR3: TGTGCCAGCAGTTACTCGAAGGGGAGCGTTCGCTACGAGCAGTACTTC. Translated, it gives CASSYSKGSVRYEQYF.

On this clone itself: The same CDR3 is also encoded by other DNA sequences in this sample. J is TRBJ2-7 and V is TRBV27, with 7 bases aligning to TRBD2. The CDR3 length is 15 residues. Germline CDR1 reads MNHEY; CDR2 reads SMNVEV (reference sequence). J lost 2 bases, V lost 2 bases, and 6 bases had no gene match. The CDR3 region has the DNA TGTGCCAGCAGTTTAGGAGCGGGACGAACCTACGAGCAGTACTTC. The encoded protein is CASSLGAGRTYEQYF.

V and J are TRBV6-5 and TRBJ1-5; D gene unclear. Germline V lookup: CDR1 MNHEY, CDR2 SVGAGI. Between the trimmed V and J ends, which lost 5 bases and 3 bases, there was a span of 5 bases. This CDR3 spans 12 amino acids. CDR3 amino acids: CASSTVNQPQHF. The CDR3 DNA is TGTGCCAGCAGTACTGTCAATCAGCCCCAGCATTTT.

In this sample, this clone turned up a few times. This chain connects TRBV18 to TRBJ2-7; perhaps TRBD1 as D (6 bases). Germline CDR1 KGHSH, CDR2 LQKENI. The CDR3 has 12 amino acids. V lost 5 bases and J 6 bases, leaving 11 bases between the germline ends. The CDR3 sequence: CASSTSDSEQYF. CDR3 bases: TGTGCCAGCTCAACATCGGACAGCGAGCAGTACTTC. Based on the CDR3 plus reference TRBV18 and TRBJ2-7, the full variable domain is NAGVMQNPRHLVRRRGQEARLRCSPMKGHSHVYWYRQLPEEGLKFMVYLQKENIIDESGMPKERFSAEFPKEGPSILRIQQVVRGDSAAYFCASSTSDSEQYFGPGTRLTVT.

This chain joins TRBV5-4 and TRBJ2-7; TRBD2 matches 7 bases. The CDR3 totals 14 residues. Germline CDR1 SGHNT, CDR2 YYREEE (reference sequence). V lost 4 bases to trimming and J lost 2 bases; unmatched junction nucleotides: 6. CDR3 coding DNA: TGTGCCAGCAGCCTCTGGGGGACTACCTACGAGCAGTACTTC. Translating it yields CASSLWGTTYEQYF.

The gene calls are TRBV2 and TRBJ1-5, with D unclear. The CDR3 covers 15 residues. V lost 4 bases and J 2 bases, leaving 12 bases between the germline ends. Germline CDR1 SNHLY, CDR2 FYNNEI. The CDR3 sequence is CASSVLPFGNQPQHF. CDR3 coding DNA: TGTGCCAGCAGTGTACTCCCGTTCGGCAATCAGCCCCAGCATTTT.

The chain links TRBV5-1 to TRBJ2-3; 8 nucleotides align to TRBD2. V was pared by 0 bases and J by 1 base, with 4 bases of the junction left unmatched. The germline CDR1 and CDR2 sequences are SGHRS and YFSETQ. The CDR3 totals 16 residues. In DNA form, the CDR3 reads TGCGCCAGCAGCTTGGAGCCAGCGGGGGGCACAGATACGCAGTATTTT. It translates to CASSLEPAGGTDTQYF. Using reference TRBV5-1 and TRBJ2-3 for the parts outside the CDR3, the full variable domain is KAGVTQTPRYLIKTRGQQVTLSCSPISGHRSVSWYQQTPGQGLQFLFEYFSETQRNKGNFPGRFSGRQFSNSRSEMNVSTLELGDSALYLCASSLEPAGGTDTQYFGPGTRLTVL.

The chain couples TRBV27 to TRBJ2-7; D unresolved. Germline V gene sequence: CDR1 MNHEY, CDR2 SMNVEV (reference sequence). The V gene lost 2 bases and the J gene lost 2 bases, with 10 bases spanning the gap. This CDR3 contains 14 residues. CDR3 DNA: TGTGCCAGCAGTTTAGGGCGCCGACCCTACGAGCAGTACTTC. Translation gives CASSLGRRPYEQYF.

The chain recombines TRBV5-1 with TRBJ2-7; 7 bases map to TRBD1. V lost 4 bases and J lost 5; bases outside the gene matches: 9. The CDR3 has 14 amino acids. Germline V gives CDR1 SGHRS, CDR2 YFSETQ. This CDR3 is CASSNRATGDEQYF. CDR3 nucleotides: TGCGCCAGCAGCAACCGGGCCACAGGGGACGAGCAGTACTTC.

The chain joins TRBV6-5 to TRBJ2-7; D perhaps matches TRBD2 (6 bases). V lost 3 bases and J lost 6, with 15 bases in between. Germline V gives CDR1 MNHEY, CDR2 SVGAGI. The CDR3 covers 14 residues. CDR3 coding DNA: TGTGCCAGCAGTTATTGGCGGGAAGGGTTCGAGCAGTACTTC. It specifies CASSYWREGFEQYF.

Only a few counts were recorded for this clone. The gene calls are TRBV5-1 and TRBJ2-4, with 7 bases lining up with TRBD2. Trimming removed 4 bases from V and 7 bases from J; junction bases left unmatched: 14. Germline CDR1 and CDR2: SGHRS and YFSETQ. CDR3 length equals 16 residues. CDR3 sequence (DNA): TGCGCCAGCAGCCTTCTACTGGCGGGAGACGGGAACATTCAGTACTTC. Encoded protein: CASSLLLAGDGNIQYF.

The genes are TRBV14 and TRBJ2-7; 9 bases map to TRBD2. CDR3 length equals 15 residues. Per the germline V gene, CDR1 is SGHDN and CDR2 is FVKESK. The junction had 8 bases not matched to a gene; V was cut back by 1 base and J by 7 bases. CDR3 nucleotides: TGTGCCAGCAGCCAAGTCGGCGGGAGGGTTGGGGAGCAGTACTTC. Translating gives CASSQVGGRVGEQYF.

The chain uses TRBV2 and TRBJ2-1; D is possibly TRBD2 (6 bases). CDR3 size: 15 residues. Trimming removed 4 bases at V and 2 bases at J, with 12 bases between. Germline CDR1 and CDR2: SNHLY and FYNNEI. The CDR3 DNA sequence: TGTGCCAGCAGTGCGAGGAGGGGAACCTACAATGAGCAGTTCTTC. It is translated as CASSARRGTYNEQFF.

The genes are TRBV2 and TRBJ2-3; possible D gene TRBD2, 6 bases. Looked up from germline, CDR1 is SNHLY and CDR2 is FYNNEI. Trimming left V 4 bases short and J 12 bases short, with 17 bases between. This CDR3 is built from 13 residues. The CDR3, as DNA: TGTGCCAGCAGTGGACAAAGACTAGTCTCTCAGTATTTT. Encoded protein: CASSGQRLVSQYF.

The rearrangement uses TRBV7-3 and TRBJ2-1; D is ambiguous. The germline CDR1 and CDR2 sequences are SGHTA and FQGTGA. This CDR3 contains 13 residues. The ends were cut back, 1 base at V and 5 bases at J, with 6 bases in the middle. CDR3 nucleotides: TGTGCCAGCAGCTTAAGCGTACACAATGAGCAGTTCTTC. Encoded protein: CASSLSVHNEQFF. Full variable domain (remainder filled in from reference TRBV7-3 and TRBJ2-1): GAGVSQTPSNKVTEKGKYVELRCDPISGHTALYWYRQSLGQGPEFLIYFQGTGAADDSGLPNDRFFAVRPEGSVSTLKIQRTERGDSAVYLCASSLSVHNEQFFGPGTRLTVL.

This rearrangement joins TRBV5-1 to TRBJ2-5; a weak D match, TRBD1 (6 bases). CDR1 SGHRS and CDR2 YFSETQ come from the germline V gene. This CDR3 region has 13 residues. Deletions cut 6 bases from V and 3 bases from J, with 12 bases between. The CDR3 is CASKEPGEETQYF. DNA for the CDR3: TGCGCCAGCAAGGAGCCAGGGGAAGAGACCCAGTACTTC. Supplemented by reference TRBV5-1 and TRBJ2-5, the full variable domain reads KAGVTQTPRYLIKTRGQQVTLSCSPISGHRSVSWYQQTPGQGLQFLFEYFSETQRNKGNFPGRFSGRQFSNSRSEMNVSTLELGDSALYLCASKEPGEETQYFGPGTRLLVL.

The chain employs TRBV27 and TRBJ1-2; a possible D gene is TRBD1 (6 bases). With 8 bases removed from V and 7 bases from J, the gap between germline ends came to 20 bases. Looked up from germline, CDR1 is MNHEY and CDR2 is SMNVEV (reference sequence). The CDR3 covers 14 residues. The CDR3 DNA follows: TGTGCCAGCTTCGGGAAGGGGGGGGCGCTTGGCTACACCTTC. Its translation: CASFGKGGALGYTF.

The chain uses TRBV6-1 and TRBJ1-3; no clear D. Germline lookup yields CDR1 MNHNS and CDR2 SASEGT. The CDR3 has 17 amino acids. V lost 0 bases, J lost 1 base, and 13 bases lay in between. The CDR3 nucleotides read TGTGCCAGCAGTGAAGCGCTTCAGTCGCAGTCTGGAAACACCATATATTTT. Protein sequence: CASSEALQSQSGNTIYF.

CDR3 residues: CASSQDAFQETQYF. The CDR3, as DNA: TGCGCCAGCAGCCAAGATGCCTTCCAAGAGACCCAGTACTTC. The chain links TRBV4-1 to TRBJ2-5; D gene unclear. V was trimmed by 0 bases and J by 1 base, leaving 6 bases between them. The CDR3 spans 14 residues. CDR1 is MGHRA, CDR2 YSYEKL, per germline.

The rearrangement uses TRBV4-2 and TRBJ2-1, with TRBD2 matching 12 bases. Germline V gives CDR1 LGHNA, CDR2 YNFKEQ. This CDR3 contains 15 residues. The V and J ends lost 2 bases and 5 bases, in that order; junction bases with no gene match: 1. The CDR3 DNA reads TGTGCCAGCAGCCAACTAGCGGGAGGGAACAATGAGCAGTTCTTC. Amino acids: CASSQLAGGNNEQFF.

The chain couples TRBV30 to TRBJ1-1, with TRBD1 identical over 8 bases. Unmatched junction bases numbered 2, after V lost 5 bases and J lost 0 bases. Germline V gene lookup returns CDR1 GTSNPN and CDR2 SVGIG (reference sequence). This CDR3 has 13 amino acids. CDR3 DNA sequence: TGTGCCTGGGACAGGGGATTGAACACTGAAGCTTTCTTT. It encodes CAWDRGLNTEAFF.

V gene TRBV7-2 combines with J gene TRBJ2-7, with D hard to call. Germline V gives CDR1 SGHTA, CDR2 FQGNSA. Trimming stripped 4 bases from V and 6 bases from J, with 7 bases between. The length of the CDR3 is 11 residues. The CDR3 bases are TGTGCCAGCAGCTCATGGGGCGAGCAGTACTTC. Amino acids: CASSSWGEQYF.